This TCR beta chain was captured by sequencing in a study of blood T cell repertoires in COVID-19. Original methodology: Amplification of reference gene primers was used by the study to estimate nucleated cell counts. Clones were sequenced by immunoSEQ multiplex PCR, and TCRdb holds only the in-frame ones, with some missing. That table is the source of V, J and clone size, and D and trimming were worked out from the DNA. This table has fewer than 300,000 clones, approximately 82% appearing once. V gave up 6 bases and J gave up 2 bases, with 14 bases separating them. The germline CDR1 and CDR2 sequences are SQVTM and ANQGSEA. This CDR3 is built from 14 residues.

This sequence joins TRBV29-1 and TRBJ1-3, with a possible D match to TRBD1 (6 bases). Sequenced: peripheral blood. The receptor was isolated from a woman between 18 and 30 years old with acute or convalescent COVID-19. CDR3 DNA sequence: TGCAGCGTATCGGAACAGGGAGCTGGAAACACCATATATTTT. This encodes CSVSEQGAGNTIYF. Complete variable domain (other parts from reference TRBV29-1 and TRBJ1-3): SAVISQKPSRDICQRGTSLTIQCQVDSQVTMMFWYRQQPGQSLTLIATANQGSEATYESGFVIDKFPISRPNLTFSTLTVSNMSPEDSSIYLCSVSEQGAGNTIYFGEGSWLTVV.